This is a list of T cell receptor beta chains from one sample in a study of control samples from healthy donors and cancer patients. Using immunoSEQ multiplex PCR, the repertoire was profiled, and TCRdb retains in-frame clones only, with some absent. The table lists about 80,000 clones, 84% of them singletons. The sequenced material came from PBMCs. The receptors derive from a man aged 55 to 70 with head and neck cancer. The CDR3 runs from the conserved cysteine through the conserved F or W. The D gene is left open where the match is weak. Size is omitted from some rows. Given values are once, few, many or a class for expanded clones.

clone_size	j_call	cdr3_length	v_call	d_call	cdr3_nt	cdr3_aa
NA	TRBJ2-7	12	TRBV5-6	NA	TGTGCCAGCAGCTTGGCCAGCTACGAGCAGTACTTC	CASSLASYEQYF
few	TRBJ2-7	15	TRBV3-1/TRBV3-2	NA	TGTGCCAGCAGCCAAGGTAAACGCAGCTCCTACGAGCAGTACTTC	CASSQGKRSSYEQYF
NA	TRBJ2-7	15	TRBV19	TRBD1	TGTGCCAGTAGTACGACGGGACAGGGGATATCTCATCAGTACTTC	CASSTTGQGISHQYF
NA	TRBJ1-4	12	TRBV28	NA	TGTGCCAGCAGTCCAGGGTTCGAAAAACTGTTTTTT	CASSPGFEKLFF
NA	TRBJ2-7	13	TRBV24-1	NA	TGTGCCACCAGTGATTCATACAGCTACGAGCAGTACTTC	CATSDSYSYEQYF
NA	TRBJ2-2	13	TRBV18	NA	TGTGCCAGCTCTCCCGATCAACGCGGGGAGCTGTTTTTT	CASSPDQRGELFF
NA	TRBJ1-1	13	TRBV29-1	TRBD1	TGCAGCGCATCGGGGACAGGGGGCTTTATAGCTTTCTTT	CSASGTGGFIAFF
once	TRBJ1-2	14	TRBV27	TRBD1	TGTGCCAGCAGTTCCGGGACAGGAGGCTATGGCTACACCTTC	CASSSGTGGYGYTF
NA	TRBJ2-5	13	TRBV18	TRBD1	TGTGCCAGCCTTGGGACAGCCGAAGAGACCCAGTACTTC	CASLGTAEETQYF
NA	TRBJ1-4	14	TRBV2	NA	TGTGCCAGCGGCTCGGGACGAGCTAATGAAAAACTGTTTTTT	CASGSGRANEKLFF
NA	TRBJ1-5	16	TRBV27	NA	TGTGCCAGCAGCAATACAGGGCCATATAGCAATCAGCCCCAGCATTTT	CASSNTGPYSNQPQHF
NA	TRBJ2-5	18	TRBV18	TRBD2	TGTGCCAGCTCACCACCGGCCAGGACTAGCGGATGGTGGGAGACCCAGTACTTC	CASSPPARTSGWWETQYF
NA	TRBJ2-7	14	TRBV5-5	TRBD2	TGTGCCAGCAGCCCGACTAGCGGCAGATCCGAGCAGTACTTC	CASSPTSGRSEQYF
NA	TRBJ2-4	16	TRBV18	NA	TGTGCCAGCTCACCACCGGGTCAGGGGCGGGAAAACATTCAGTACTTC	CASSPPGQGRENIQYF
NA	TRBJ2-1	15	TRBV28	TRBD1	TGTGCCAGCAGTGCACAGGGGGGCCCGTACAATGAGCAGTTCTTC	CASSAQGGPYNEQFF
few	TRBJ1-2	12	TRBV20-1	NA	TGCAGTGCTAGTTCCGGGATCTATGGCTACACCTTC	CSASSGIYGYTF
few	TRBJ1-3	14	TRBV7-9	NA	TGTGCCAGCAGCTTGGATGGATCTGGAAACACCATATATTTT	CASSLDGSGNTIYF
NA	TRBJ2-2	16	TRBV13	NA	TGTGCCAGCAGCCCGGATCTTCAGCTAAACACCGGGGAGCTGTTTTTT	CASSPDLQLNTGELFF
many	TRBJ1-2	12	TRBV19	TRBD1	TGTGCCAGCGGCGACAGGGGGTATGGCTACACCTTC	CASGDRGYGYTF
NA	TRBJ2-7	15	TRBV7-2	TRBD1	TGTGCCAGCAGCTCAGCCGGGACAGGGGGCTACGAGCAGTACTTC	CASSSAGTGGYEQYF